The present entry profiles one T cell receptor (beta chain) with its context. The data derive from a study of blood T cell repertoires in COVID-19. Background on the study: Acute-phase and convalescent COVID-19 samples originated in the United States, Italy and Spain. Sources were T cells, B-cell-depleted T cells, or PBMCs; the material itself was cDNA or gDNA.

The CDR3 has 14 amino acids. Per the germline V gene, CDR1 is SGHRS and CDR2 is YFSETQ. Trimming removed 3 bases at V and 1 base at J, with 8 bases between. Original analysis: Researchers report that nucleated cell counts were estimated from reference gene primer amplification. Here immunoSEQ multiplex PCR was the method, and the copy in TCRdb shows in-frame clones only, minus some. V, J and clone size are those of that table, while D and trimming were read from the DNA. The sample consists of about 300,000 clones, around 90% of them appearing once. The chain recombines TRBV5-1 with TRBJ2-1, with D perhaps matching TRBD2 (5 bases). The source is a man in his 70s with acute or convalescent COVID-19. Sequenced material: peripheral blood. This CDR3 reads CASSSEGSYNEQFF. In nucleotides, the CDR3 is TGCGCCAGCAGCTCCGAGGGTTCCTACAATGAGCAGTTCTTC. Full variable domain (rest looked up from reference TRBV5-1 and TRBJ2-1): KAGVTQTPRYLIKTRGQQVTLSCSPISGHRSVSWYQQTPGQGLQFLFEYFSETQRNKGNFPGRFSGRQFSNSRSEMNVSTLELGDSALYLCASSSEGSYNEQFFGPGTRLTVL.